This T cell receptor (beta chain) was profiled in a study of T cell responses to AZD1222 COVID-19 vaccine. CDR1 is SNHLY, CDR2 FYNNEI, per germline. The CDR3 runs to 15 residues. The ends were cut back, 3 bases at V and 2 bases at J, with 10 bases in the middle. Comment on this clone: Antigen: not known.

The protocol was immunoSEQ multiplex PCR, while the TCRdb copy is restricted to in-frame clones and leaves out a portion. The sample gives about 130,000 clones, 92% of which show up once; 1.5% to 2% is in the top ten. Whole-study results and caveats: The study sampled repertoires only after the peak T cell response.

This sequence originates from an adult in good health. This chain joins TRBV2 and TRBJ2-2; D gene unclear. The input for sequencing was peripheral blood, taken on day 0 of AZD1222 vaccination. Written as DNA, the CDR3 is TGTGCCAGCAGTGAGTGGGGTTTTAACACCGGGGAGCTGTTTTTT. Its protein product is CASSEWGFNTGELFF.